The next 13 T cell receptor beta chains were all read from a single sample in a study of blood T cell repertoires in COVID-19. The data were produced by immunoSEQ multiplex PCR, yet TCRdb's version contains in-frame clones alone and is incomplete. The sample records about 150,000 clones, around 85% being singletons. Sequencing was performed on peripheral blood. Receptor source: a woman aged 55 to 70 with COVID-19, enrolled during active disease.

The chain is built from TRBV5-4 and TRBJ2-2; TRBD1 matches 8 bases. The V and J ends lost 5 bases and 0 bases, in that order; junction bases with no gene match: 9. Germline V CDR1 and CDR2: SGHNT, YYREEE (reference sequence). The CDR3 is made up of 17 amino acids. Here the CDR3 DNA reads TGTGCCAGCAGGACCCGACAGGGGCCCGCGAACACCGGGGAGCTGTTTTTT. Protein sequence: CASRTRQGPANTGELFF. The whole variable domain, remainder taken from reference TRBV5-4 and TRBJ2-2, is ETGVTQSPTHLIKTRGQQVTLRCSSQSGHNTVSWYQQALGQGPQFIFQYYREEENGRGNFPPRFSGLQFPNYSSELNVNALELDDSALYLCASRTRQGPANTGELFFGEGSRLTVL.

This clone was counted a single time. The V and J genes are TRBV9 and TRBJ2-3, with D perhaps TRBD2 (5 bases). V gave up 4 bases and J gave up 5 bases, with 8 bases separating them. This CDR3 region has 12 residues. CDR1 is SGDLS, CDR2 YYNGEE, per germline. CDR3 nucleotides: TGTGCCAGCAGCAGGACTGGAGATACGCAGTATTTT. Translated: CASSRTGDTQYF.

The CDR3 spells CASSYSKGGGHYGYTF. In DNA form, the CDR3 reads TGTGCCAGCAGTTACTCGAAAGGAGGGGGCCACTATGGCTACACCTTC. This chain uses TRBV6-6 with TRBJ1-2; TRBD1 matches at 7 bases. J gave up 3 bases and V 0 bases, and 7 bases lay outside the gene matches. Germline values: CDR1 MNHNY, CDR2 SVGAGI (reference sequence). The CDR3 runs 16 residues.

The gene calls are TRBV2 and TRBJ2-1, with a possible D match to TRBD1 (5 bases). This CDR3 contains 14 residues. The germline V and J ends were trimmed by 3 bases and 5 bases, with 11 bases remaining between them. The germline V gene has CDR1 SNHLY and CDR2 FYNNEI. CDR3 in DNA: TGTGCCAGCAGTGAGGGGCTTTACGACAATGAGCAGTTCTTC. Translating gives CASSEGLYDNEQFF.

The chain uses TRBV19 and TRBJ2-7; TRBD1 matches at 11 bases. CDR3 size: 16 residues. Trimming cost V 5 bases and J 1 base; bases outside gene matches: 7. In germline, CDR1 is LNHDA, CDR2 SQIVND (reference sequence). For the CDR3, the DNA is TGTGCCAGTAGTCCACGGGGACAGGGGGATTCCTACGAGCAGTACTTC. It translates to CASSPRGQGDSYEQYF.

The CDR3 region is CASSLAWASGSYEQYF. The CDR3 DNA reads TGCGCCAGCAGCTTGGCCTGGGCTAGCGGCTCCTACGAGCAGTACTTC. The chain combines TRBV5-1 with TRBJ2-7, with 7 positions matching TRBD2. CDR1 is SGHRS and CDR2 is YFSETQ in the germline V gene. The CDR3 consists of 16 residues. The V and J ends lost 0 bases and 0 bases, in that order; junction bases with no gene match: 6.

This clone was counted a few times. The J gene is TRBJ1-2, the V gene TRBV18, with TRBD1 matching over 8 bases. Germline V gene data show CDR1 as KGHSH and CDR2 as LQKENI. Trimming at V came to 3 bases and at J to 6 bases, leaving 3 bases not matched to a gene. The CDR3 sequence is 13 residues long. The CDR3 DNA follows: TGTGCCAGCTCACCGGACAGGGTGGATGGCTACACCTTC. Amino acids: CASSPDRVDGYTF.

This chain uses TRBV9 with TRBJ2-5, with TRBD2 identical over 15 bases. The CDR3 covers 16 residues. V dropped 4 bases and J dropped 5; count of bases not matched to a gene: 6. Germline-derived CDR1 and CDR2 are SGDLS and YYNGEE. The CDR3 reads CASSPQGLAGGETQYF. The DNA of the CDR3 is TGTGCCAGCAGCCCCCAGGGACTAGCGGGAGGTGAGACCCAGTACTTC.

The J gene is TRBJ2-1, the V gene TRBV29-1, with 10 bases fitting TRBD2. The CDR3 loop spans 14 amino acids. Germline loops: CDR1 SQVTM, CDR2 ANQGSEA. V was clipped by 4 bases and J by 9 bases; unmatched bases: 9. For the CDR3, the DNA is TGCAGCGTTGGTTCTAGCGGGGGCCTGGCTGAGCAGTTCTTC. This codes for CSVGSSGGLAEQFF.

The chain employs TRBV7-9 and TRBJ1-1; 7 bases match TRBD1. The CDR3 runs 12 residues. V lost 5 bases to trimming and J lost 10 bases; unmatched junction nucleotides: 7. Germline V gene data show CDR1 as SEHNR and CDR2 as FQNEAQ (reference sequence). As DNA, the CDR3 is TGTGCCAGCAGCACGACAGGGTTGGCAGCTTTCTTT. Its translation is CASSTTGLAAFF. Combining the CDR3 with reference TRBV7-9 and TRBJ1-1 gives the whole variable domain DTGVSQNPRHKITKRGQNVTFRCDPISEHNRLYWYRQTLGQGPEFLTYFQNEAQLEKSRLLSDRFSAERPKGSFSTLEIQRTEQGDSAMYLCASSTTGLAAFFGQGTRLTVV.

About this clone: One junction end disagrees with the germline gene, perhaps due to a read error. The V gene is TRBV10-2, the J gene TRBJ2-2; 8 positions match TRBD1. The CDR3 spans 15 residues. Germline values: CDR1 WSHSY, CDR2 SAAADI. CDR3 sequence reads: CASREWTGFGGELFF. Written as DNA, the CDR3 is TGCGCCAGCAGGGAGTGGACAGGGTTTGGCGGGGAGCTGTTTTTT.

This chain connects TRBV6-5 to TRBJ1-5; D not resolved. Trimming stripped 6 bases from V and 6 bases from J, with 12 bases between. From germline, CDR1 is MNHEY and CDR2 SVGAGI. The CDR3 length is 13 residues. This CDR3 is CASSRTEGQPQHF. CDR3 in DNA: TGTGCCAGCAGCCGTACCGAGGGTCAGCCCCAGCATTTT.

This clone was counted a single time. V usage is TRBV30 and J usage is TRBJ2-2; TRBD1 matches 10 bases. The CDR3 is 14 amino acids. The germline gives CDR1 GTSNPN, CDR2 SVGIG (reference sequence). With V trimmed by 1 base and J by 5 bases, 1 base remained unmatched. The CDR3 protein is CAWSGDRGTGELFF. DNA for the CDR3: TGTGCCTGGAGTGGGGACAGGGGTACCGGGGAGCTGTTTTTT.